The rows below give T cell receptor beta chains drawn from one sample of a study of blood T cell repertoires in COVID-19. Sequencing was performed with immunoSEQ multiplex PCR; in TCRdb, only in-frame clones are kept and a portion is missing. The sample holds roughly 45,000 clones, over 65% seen once. The sequencing sample was made of peripheral blood. These receptors came from a woman aged 60-75 years with acute or convalescent COVID-19. CDR3s include the opening cysteine and the closing phenylalanine or tryptophan. Fields, in order: clone size, V gene, CDR3 protein. Not all rows give a size; the values are once, few, many and, for expanded clones, a class.

>-|TRBV19
CASSRQGADNEQFF
>-|TRBV7-3
CASSLSVNTEAFF
>-|TRBV7-8
CASSLRGLNYGYTF
>-|TRBV6-6
CASSLDRARGYTF
>few|TRBV6-5
CASTVEGLPNEQFF
>-|TRBV7-9
CASSSRVGASGTNEQFF
>-|TRBV4-3
CASSQKPPGTGAGELFF
>-|TRBV5-1
CASSILGQGGQETQYF
>-|TRBV18
CASSPGRGGNQPQHF
>-|TRBV7-9
CASSFEGTNEKLFF
>-|TRBV27
CASSFDRGYEQYF
>-|TRBV19
CASSGTGREKLFF
>medium-sized|TRBV2
CASGTGHLSSTDTQYF
>-|TRBV7-2
CASGRFSGTRGNEQFF
>-|TRBV5-8
CGRGSPLGDEQFF
>-|TRBV7-9
CASSRRLAVQETQYF